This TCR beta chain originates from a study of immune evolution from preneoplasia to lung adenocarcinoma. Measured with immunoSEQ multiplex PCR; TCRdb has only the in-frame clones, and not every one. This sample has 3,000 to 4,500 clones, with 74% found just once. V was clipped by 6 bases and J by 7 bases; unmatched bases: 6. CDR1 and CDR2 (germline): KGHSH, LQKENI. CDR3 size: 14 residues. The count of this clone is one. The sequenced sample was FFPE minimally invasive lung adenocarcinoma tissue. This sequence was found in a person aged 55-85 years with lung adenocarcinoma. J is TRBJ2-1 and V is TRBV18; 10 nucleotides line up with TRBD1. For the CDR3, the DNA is TGTGCCAGCTCCGGACAGGGGGTCGTAAATGAGCAGTTCTTC. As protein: CASSGQGVVNEQFF.